This T cell receptor beta chain was identified during a study of metastatic and nonmetastatic thyroid tumors (dated by TCRdb to 2018 to 2021). Describing the broader study: Repertoires from peripheral blood and from tumor or nodule tissue samples of malignant and benign thyroid patients were compared. The study at large found these results: TCR beta diversity was reported as significantly higher in malignant tumors than in benign nodules, in both blood and tumor samples.

By sample share, this clone is medium-sized (0.01 to 0.1%). This clone's antigen is unknown. No base quality values were provided; no much bigger clone lies one nucleotide off. Before undergoing thyroid surgery, none of the patients had been given any kind of treatment. Using T-cell receptor beta sequencing, the researchers looked back retrospectively at clinical samples from patients, gathered between the early 2010s and the late 2010s. The receptor library was made with PCR. The listed sequencing device is Illumina HiSeq 4000. High-throughput sequencing was used to profile the CDR3 region of the TCR beta-chain in every patient. Processing in the source paper ran as follows. CDR3 differences across clinicopathological groups were used to build a classifier for discriminating distant-metastatic papillary thyroid cancer patients. To measure repertoire diversity the researchers used the Shannon index, while the Morisita-Horn index served to gauge how similar the tumor and blood repertoires were. Using fastp trimming at Q25 and MiXCR clonotype assembly, TCRdb reanalyzed the public sequencing data and kept in-frame beta chains. The V and J calls shown here were made by TCRdb, not taken from the authors' results. This sample comprises some 19,000 clones, around 25% of them detected only once. 2.5% to 3.5% of the sample rests with the top ten.

The sequencing input was blood. The TCR sequence derives from a male donor with papillary thyroid cancer or a benign thyroid nodule (not recorded which). Some clones in this sample may be carry-over from other donors' samples.

Read as DNA, the sequence is TGCGCCAGCAGCCCCCAACTCAGTTACTTAGGCTCTGGGGCCAACGTCCTGACTTTC. The translation is CASSPQLSYLGSGANVLTF. Recombination connected TRBV4-3 to TRBJ2-6, with the D gene uncertain. Per the germline V gene, LGHNA is the CDR1 and YSLEER is the CDR2. CDR3 length: 19 amino acids, cysteine to phenylalanine. Left in the record is the CDR3 DNA by itself, 57 bases read in frame from the first base. V loses 4 bases, J loses 0 bases, and the germline ends lie 19 bases apart.